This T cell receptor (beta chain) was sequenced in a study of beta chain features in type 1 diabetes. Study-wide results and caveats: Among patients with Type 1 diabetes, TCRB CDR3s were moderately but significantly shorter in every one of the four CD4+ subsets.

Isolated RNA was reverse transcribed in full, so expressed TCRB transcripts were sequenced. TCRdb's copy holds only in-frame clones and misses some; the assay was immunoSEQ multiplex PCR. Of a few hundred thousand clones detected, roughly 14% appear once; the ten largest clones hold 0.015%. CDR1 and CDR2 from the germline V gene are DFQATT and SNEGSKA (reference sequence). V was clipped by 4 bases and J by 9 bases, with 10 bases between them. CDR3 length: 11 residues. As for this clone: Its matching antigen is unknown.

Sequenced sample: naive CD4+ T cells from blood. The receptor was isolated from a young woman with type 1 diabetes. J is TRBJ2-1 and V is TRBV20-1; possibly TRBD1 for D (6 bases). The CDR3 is CSANQGFEQFF. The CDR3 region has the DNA TGCAGTGCTAATCAGGGGTTTGAGCAGTTCTTC.